The clone carrying this T cell receptor (beta chain) is a singleton in its sample. The sample originates from a study of blood T cell repertoires in COVID-19. Looking at the study overall: COVID-19 samples, acute and convalescent, were from the United States, Italy and Spain. Sample material is recorded as cDNA or gDNA derived from T cells, B-cell-depleted T cells, or PBMCs.

The germline V gene encodes CDR1 LNHDA and CDR2 SQIVND (reference sequence). The CDR3 covers 16 residues. Trimming removed 7 bases from V and 3 bases from J; junction bases left unmatched: 12. Per the original methods: It was from reference gene primer amplification that nucleated cell counts were estimated. TCRdb keeps only in-frame clones here, not all; method: immunoSEQ multiplex PCR. The V and J calls and clone size come from that table; D and trimming were worked out from the DNA. The sample consists of tens of thousands of clones, 90% of them appearing once. The origin of this receptor is a human donor in a cohort sampled during active COVID-19. Sequences were obtained from peripheral blood. The V gene is TRBV19, the J gene TRBJ2-4; 7 bases agree with TRBD2. CDR3 DNA: TGTGCCAGTACCCGCCGGGGAGGGGATGGCAAAAACATTCAGTACTTC. Its translation is CASTRRGGDGKNIQYF. The full variable domain, in which reference TRBV19 and TRBJ2-4 provide the parts outside the CDR3, is DGGITQSPKYLFRKEGQNVTLSCEQNLNHDAMYWYRQDPGQGLRLIYYSQIVNDFQKGDIAEGYSVSREKKESFPLTVTSAQKNPTAFYLCASTRRGGDGKNIQYFGAGTRLSVL.